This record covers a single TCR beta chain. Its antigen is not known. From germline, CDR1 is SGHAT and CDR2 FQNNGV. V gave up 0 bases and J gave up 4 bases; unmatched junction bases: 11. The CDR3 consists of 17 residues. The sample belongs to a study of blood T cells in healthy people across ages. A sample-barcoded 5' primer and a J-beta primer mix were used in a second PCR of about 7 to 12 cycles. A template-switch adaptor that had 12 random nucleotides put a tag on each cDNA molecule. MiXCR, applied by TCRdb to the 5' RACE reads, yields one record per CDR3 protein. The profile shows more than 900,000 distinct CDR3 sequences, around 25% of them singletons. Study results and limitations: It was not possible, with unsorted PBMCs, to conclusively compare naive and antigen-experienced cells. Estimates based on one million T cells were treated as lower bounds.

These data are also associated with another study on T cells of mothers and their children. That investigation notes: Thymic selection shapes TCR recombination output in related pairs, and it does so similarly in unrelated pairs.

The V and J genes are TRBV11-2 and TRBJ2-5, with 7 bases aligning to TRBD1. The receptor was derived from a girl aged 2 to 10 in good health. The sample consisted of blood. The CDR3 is CASSLDDRDPVTETQYF. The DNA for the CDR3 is TGTGCCAGCAGCTTAGATGACAGGGACCCAGTAACAGAGACCCAGTACTTC.